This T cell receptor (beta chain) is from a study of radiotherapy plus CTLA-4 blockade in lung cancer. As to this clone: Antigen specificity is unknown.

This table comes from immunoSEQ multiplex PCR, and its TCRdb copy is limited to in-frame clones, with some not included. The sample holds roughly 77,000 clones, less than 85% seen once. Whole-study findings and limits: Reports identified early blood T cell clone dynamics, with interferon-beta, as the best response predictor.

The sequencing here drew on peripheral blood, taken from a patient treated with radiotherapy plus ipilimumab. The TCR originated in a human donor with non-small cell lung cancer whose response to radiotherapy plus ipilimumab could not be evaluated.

The CDR3 reads CASSYFGTTNTEAFF. The DNA of the CDR3 is TGTGCCAGCAGTTACTTTGGGACAACAAACACTGAAGCTTTCTTT. V is TRBV6-5 and J is TRBJ1-1; weak D call: TRBD1 (6 bases). Germline V gene data show CDR1 as MNHEY and CDR2 as SVGAGI. The CDR3 is 15 amino acids. V was cut by 1 base and J by 2 bases, with 11 bases left in between.